These T cell receptor beta chains were read from a single sample in a study of blood T cell repertoires in COVID-19. The protocol was immunoSEQ multiplex PCR, while the TCRdb copy is restricted to in-frame clones and leaves out a portion. The sample carries approximately 200,000 clones, around 88% recorded once. Specimen: PBMCs or T cells enriched from blood (not recorded which). The receptor set was obtained from a woman aged 30 to 39 who had been exposed to COVID-19. The CDR3 runs from the conserved cysteine through the conserved F or W. The D gene is left open where the match is weak. Size tells how often a clone was seen (once, few, many) or the class of an expanded clone, and some rows leave it out.

clone_size: NA
v_call: TRBV27
j_call: TRBJ2-1
cdr3_length: 14
d_call: NA
cdr3_aa: CASSLAGTYNEQFF
cdr3_nt: TGTGCCAGCAGTTTGGCGGGGACCTACAATGAGCAGTTCTTC

clone_size: NA
v_call: TRBV6-5
j_call: TRBJ2-7
cdr3_length: 14
d_call: NA
cdr3_aa: CASRPTYRGSEQYF
cdr3_nt: TGTGCCAGCAGACCCACTTATAGGGGTTCCGAGCAGTACTTC

clone_size: NA
v_call: TRBV30
j_call: TRBJ2-3
cdr3_length: 15
d_call: NA
cdr3_aa: CAWSVHGGGTDTQYF
cdr3_nt: TGTGCCTGGAGTGTACACGGGGGTGGCACAGATACGCAGTATTTT

clone_size: NA
v_call: TRBV18
j_call: TRBJ1-5
cdr3_length: 14
d_call: NA
cdr3_aa: CASSPSGDAQPQHF
cdr3_nt: TGTGCCAGCTCACCATCCGGGGATGCGCAGCCCCAGCATTTT

clone_size: NA
v_call: TRBV11-2
j_call: TRBJ1-1
cdr3_length: 15
d_call: TRBD1
cdr3_aa: CASSLRTGWGTEAFF
cdr3_nt: TGTGCCAGCAGCCTACGGACAGGGTGGGGCACTGAAGCTTTCTTT

clone_size: few
v_call: TRBV3-1/TRBV3-2
j_call: TRBJ2-1
cdr3_length: 18
d_call: TRBD2
cdr3_aa: CASSRLAGGSSSYNEQFF
cdr3_nt: TGTGCCAGCAGCCGACTAGCGGGGGGCTCGAGCTCCTACAATGAGCAGTTCTTC

clone_size: NA
v_call: TRBV7-9
j_call: TRBJ1-6
cdr3_length: 13
d_call: NA
cdr3_aa: CASSSGGASPLHF
cdr3_nt: TGTGCCAGCAGTTCCGGCGGGGCCTCACCCCTCCACTTT

clone_size: NA
v_call: TRBV12-3/TRBV12-4
j_call: TRBJ1-1
cdr3_length: 11
d_call: NA
cdr3_aa: CASRYGTEAFF
cdr3_nt: TGTGCCAGCCGGTACGGCACTGAAGCTTTCTTT

clone_size: NA
v_call: TRBV13
j_call: TRBJ1-1
cdr3_length: 13
d_call: TRBD1
cdr3_aa: CASSTRDRAEAFF
cdr3_nt: TGTGCCAGCAGCACCCGCGACAGGGCTGAAGCTTTCTTT

clone_size: NA
v_call: TRBV19
j_call: TRBJ2-5
cdr3_length: 12
d_call: NA
cdr3_aa: CASSSEQETQYF
cdr3_nt: TGTGCCAGTAGTAGCGAGCAAGAGACCCAGTACTTC

clone_size: NA
v_call: TRBV7-8
j_call: TRBJ2-7
cdr3_length: 15
d_call: NA
cdr3_aa: CASSLEGYLSAEQYF
cdr3_nt: TGTGCCAGCAGCTTAGAGGGGTATCTATCTGCCGAGCAGTACTTC

clone_size: many
v_call: TRBV29-1
j_call: TRBJ2-2
cdr3_length: 15
d_call: NA
cdr3_aa: CSVERAGINTGELFF
cdr3_nt: TGCAGCGTTGAGAGGGCAGGCATAAACACCGGGGAGCTGTTTTTT

clone_size: NA
v_call: TRBV7-2
j_call: TRBJ2-3
cdr3_length: 15
d_call: NA
cdr3_aa: CASSVRSGSTDTQYF
cdr3_nt: TGTGCCAGCAGCGTGCGGAGCGGAAGCACAGATACGCAGTATTTT

clone_size: NA
v_call: TRBV6-1
j_call: TRBJ2-7
cdr3_length: 15
d_call: NA
cdr3_aa: CASSDRVRGPYEQYF
cdr3_nt: TGTGCCAGCAGTGATAGGGTTAGGGGTCCCTACGAGCAGTACTTC

clone_size: NA
v_call: TRBV9
j_call: TRBJ2-1
cdr3_length: 15
d_call: TRBD1
cdr3_aa: CASSTTGESYNEQFF
cdr3_nt: TGTGCCAGCAGCACAACAGGGGAATCCTACAATGAGCAGTTCTTC

clone_size: once
v_call: TRBV7-2
j_call: TRBJ1-2
cdr3_length: 14
d_call: NA
cdr3_aa: CASSLGAGNYGYTF
cdr3_nt: TGTGCCAGCAGCTTAGGGGCAGGGAACTATGGCTACACCTTC

clone_size: once
v_call: TRBV9
j_call: TRBJ1-6
cdr3_length: 15
d_call: TRBD1
cdr3_aa: CASSDGTDPRPTLHF
cdr3_nt: TGTGCCAGCAGCGACGGGACAGACCCCCGGCCCACCCTCCACTTT

clone_size: NA
v_call: TRBV6-5
j_call: TRBJ1-1
cdr3_length: 15
d_call: TRBD1
cdr3_aa: CASSYSRTGNTEAFF
cdr3_nt: TGTGCCAGCAGTTACTCACGGACAGGGAACACTGAAGCTTTCTTT

clone_size: NA
v_call: TRBV11-2
j_call: TRBJ1-2
cdr3_length: 14
d_call: NA
cdr3_aa: CASSPPWGLDGYTF
cdr3_nt: TGTGCCAGCAGCCCACCTTGGGGGCTCGATGGCTACACCTTC

clone_size: NA
v_call: TRBV6-5
j_call: TRBJ2-7
cdr3_length: 14
d_call: TRBD1
cdr3_aa: CASRKDRDLYEQYF
cdr3_nt: TGTGCCAGCAGGAAGGACAGGGACCTCTACGAGCAGTACTTC

clone_size: NA
v_call: TRBV11-2
j_call: TRBJ1-2
cdr3_length: 15
d_call: TRBD1
cdr3_aa: CASSLQGGRHYGYTF
cdr3_nt: TGTGCCAGCAGCTTACAAGGGGGCAGGCACTATGGCTACACCTTC

clone_size: NA
v_call: TRBV29-1
j_call: TRBJ1-5
cdr3_length: 14
d_call: TRBD1
cdr3_aa: CSARGTGWDQPQHF
cdr3_nt: TGCAGCGCCCGCGGGACAGGCTGGGATCAGCCCCAGCATTTT

clone_size: NA
v_call: TRBV4-1
j_call: TRBJ1-2
cdr3_length: 14
d_call: TRBD1
cdr3_aa: CASSQDGQGDGYTF
cdr3_nt: TGCGCCAGCAGCCAAGATGGACAGGGGGATGGCTACACCTTC

clone_size: NA
v_call: TRBV5-1
j_call: TRBJ2-1
cdr3_length: 16
d_call: TRBD2
cdr3_aa: CASSPEPSGQYNEQFF
cdr3_nt: TGCGCCAGCAGTCCGGAGCCTAGCGGCCAATACAATGAGCAGTTCTTC

clone_size: NA
v_call: TRBV27
j_call: TRBJ2-3
cdr3_length: 17
d_call: TRBD2
cdr3_aa: CASIDGTRSGSTDTQYF
cdr3_nt: TGTGCCAGCATAGACGGGACTAGGAGCGGTTCCACAGATACGCAGTATTTT

clone_size: NA
v_call: TRBV5-1
j_call: TRBJ1-2
cdr3_length: 15
d_call: NA
cdr3_aa: CASSLASDNRYGYTF
cdr3_nt: TGCGCCAGCAGCTTGGCCTCAGATAACCGCTATGGCTACACCTTC

clone_size: NA
v_call: TRBV24-1
j_call: TRBJ2-7
cdr3_length: 15
d_call: TRBD2
cdr3_aa: CATSEGRGGRYEQYF
cdr3_nt: TGTGCCACCAGTGAGGGTCGGGGGGGTCGCTACGAGCAGTACTTC

clone_size: NA
v_call: TRBV24-1
j_call: TRBJ2-1
cdr3_length: 13
d_call: NA
cdr3_aa: CATSDTRVDEQFF
cdr3_nt: TGTGCCACCAGTGATACCAGGGTAGATGAGCAGTTCTTC

clone_size: NA
v_call: TRBV12-5
j_call: TRBJ1-2
cdr3_length: 13
d_call: TRBD1
cdr3_aa: CASALGQGYGYTF
cdr3_nt: TGTGCTAGTGCCCTGGGACAGGGTTATGGCTACACCTTC

clone_size: NA
v_call: TRBV5-1
j_call: TRBJ1-1
cdr3_length: 15
d_call: NA
cdr3_aa: CASSSGREGGTEAFF
cdr3_nt: TGCGCCAGCAGCTCGGGGCGGGAGGGAGGTACTGAAGCTTTCTTT

clone_size: NA
v_call: TRBV10-2
j_call: TRBJ2-1
cdr3_length: 19
d_call: TRBD2
cdr3_aa: CASSELGTSGGGSYNEQFF
cdr3_nt: TGCGCCAGCAGTGAGTTGGGGACTAGCGGGGGGGGCTCCTACAATGAGCAGTTCTTC

clone_size: NA
v_call: TRBV21-1
j_call: TRBJ1-5
cdr3_length: 17
d_call: NA
cdr3_aa: CASSNNGRGHRNQPQHF
cdr3_nt: TGTGCCAGCAGCAATAACGGCAGGGGGCATCGCAATCAGCCCCAGCATTTT